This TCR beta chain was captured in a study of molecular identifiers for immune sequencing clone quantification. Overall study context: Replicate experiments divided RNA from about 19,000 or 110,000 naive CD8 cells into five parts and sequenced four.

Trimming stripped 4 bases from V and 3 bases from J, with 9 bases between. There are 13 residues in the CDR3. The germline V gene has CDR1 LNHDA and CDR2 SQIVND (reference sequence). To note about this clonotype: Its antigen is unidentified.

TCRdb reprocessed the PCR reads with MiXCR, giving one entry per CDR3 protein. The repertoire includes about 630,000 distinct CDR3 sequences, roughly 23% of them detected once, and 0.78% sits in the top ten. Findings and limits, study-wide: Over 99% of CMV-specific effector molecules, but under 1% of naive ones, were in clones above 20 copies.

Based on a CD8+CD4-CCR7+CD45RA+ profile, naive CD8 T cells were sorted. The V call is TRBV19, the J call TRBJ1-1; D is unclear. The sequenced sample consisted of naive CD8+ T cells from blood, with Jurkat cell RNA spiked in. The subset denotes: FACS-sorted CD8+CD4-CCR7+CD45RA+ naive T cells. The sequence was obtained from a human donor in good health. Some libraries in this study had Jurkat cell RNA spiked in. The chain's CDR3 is CASSTLMDTEAFF. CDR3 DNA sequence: TGTGCCAGTAGTACCCTAATGGACACTGAAGCTTTCTTT.